Below, one TCR beta chain is given with its context. Its antigen remains unknown. The sample originates from a study of cytomegalovirus exposure and HLA in healthy donors. PCR amplification relied on 60 Vbeta primers (plus 13 Jbeta primers). Assay: immunoSEQ multiplex PCR; the TCRdb copy retains only in-frame clones and omits some. The data contain roughly 200,000 clones, over 65% of them seen just once; the ten biggest clones take up less than 3%. Study-wide results and limits: Reportedly, fewer N-insertions than the 666-donor mean appeared in an Asian-associated ancestry cluster in a later analysis. Across donors, sequencing depth was assumed by presence/absence analyses to be roughly uniform. Association with HLA alleles at 0.05 false discovery rate was found for 16,951 TCR beta sequences in a later analysis. Clonal expansion, a later analysis showed, was greater in HLA-associated TCR beta chains than in equally common others.

This CDR3 region has 13 residues. Looked up from germline, CDR1 is SGHRS and CDR2 is YFSETQ. Trimming cost V 4 bases and J 6 bases; bases outside gene matches: 6. The source material was PBMCs. The V call is TRBV5-1, the J call TRBJ1-1; 7 positions match TRBD1. This clonotype was sampled from a woman aged 25 to 39 in good health and CMV-seronegative. The CDR3, as DNA: TGCGCCAGCAGCGTAGGGACAGCAGCTGAAGCTTTCTTT. This encodes CASSVGTAAEAFF.